This TCR beta chain came from a study of blood T cell repertoires in COVID-19. The wider study: The United States, Italy and Spain were the sources of the acute and convalescent COVID-19 samples.

The CDR3 contains 17 residues. V lost 6 bases, J lost 5 bases, and 17 bases stayed unmatched. CDR1 LGHNA and CDR2 YNFKEQ come from the germline V gene. Generated by immunoSEQ multiplex PCR, the TCRdb table keeps only in-frame clones and is missing some. The data contain nearly 110,000 clones, about two thirds of them singletons. A few counts support this clone. The chain employs TRBV4-2 and TRBJ1-2, with 8 bases fitting TRBD1. Sample: peripheral blood. This clonotype originated in a human donor with acute or convalescent COVID-19. The donor label of this sample is uncertain. The chain's CDR3 is CASRLKEAGGMGYGYTF. The CDR3 bases are TGTGCCAGCAGGTTAAAGGAGGCAGGGGGCATGGGGTATGGCTACACCTTC.